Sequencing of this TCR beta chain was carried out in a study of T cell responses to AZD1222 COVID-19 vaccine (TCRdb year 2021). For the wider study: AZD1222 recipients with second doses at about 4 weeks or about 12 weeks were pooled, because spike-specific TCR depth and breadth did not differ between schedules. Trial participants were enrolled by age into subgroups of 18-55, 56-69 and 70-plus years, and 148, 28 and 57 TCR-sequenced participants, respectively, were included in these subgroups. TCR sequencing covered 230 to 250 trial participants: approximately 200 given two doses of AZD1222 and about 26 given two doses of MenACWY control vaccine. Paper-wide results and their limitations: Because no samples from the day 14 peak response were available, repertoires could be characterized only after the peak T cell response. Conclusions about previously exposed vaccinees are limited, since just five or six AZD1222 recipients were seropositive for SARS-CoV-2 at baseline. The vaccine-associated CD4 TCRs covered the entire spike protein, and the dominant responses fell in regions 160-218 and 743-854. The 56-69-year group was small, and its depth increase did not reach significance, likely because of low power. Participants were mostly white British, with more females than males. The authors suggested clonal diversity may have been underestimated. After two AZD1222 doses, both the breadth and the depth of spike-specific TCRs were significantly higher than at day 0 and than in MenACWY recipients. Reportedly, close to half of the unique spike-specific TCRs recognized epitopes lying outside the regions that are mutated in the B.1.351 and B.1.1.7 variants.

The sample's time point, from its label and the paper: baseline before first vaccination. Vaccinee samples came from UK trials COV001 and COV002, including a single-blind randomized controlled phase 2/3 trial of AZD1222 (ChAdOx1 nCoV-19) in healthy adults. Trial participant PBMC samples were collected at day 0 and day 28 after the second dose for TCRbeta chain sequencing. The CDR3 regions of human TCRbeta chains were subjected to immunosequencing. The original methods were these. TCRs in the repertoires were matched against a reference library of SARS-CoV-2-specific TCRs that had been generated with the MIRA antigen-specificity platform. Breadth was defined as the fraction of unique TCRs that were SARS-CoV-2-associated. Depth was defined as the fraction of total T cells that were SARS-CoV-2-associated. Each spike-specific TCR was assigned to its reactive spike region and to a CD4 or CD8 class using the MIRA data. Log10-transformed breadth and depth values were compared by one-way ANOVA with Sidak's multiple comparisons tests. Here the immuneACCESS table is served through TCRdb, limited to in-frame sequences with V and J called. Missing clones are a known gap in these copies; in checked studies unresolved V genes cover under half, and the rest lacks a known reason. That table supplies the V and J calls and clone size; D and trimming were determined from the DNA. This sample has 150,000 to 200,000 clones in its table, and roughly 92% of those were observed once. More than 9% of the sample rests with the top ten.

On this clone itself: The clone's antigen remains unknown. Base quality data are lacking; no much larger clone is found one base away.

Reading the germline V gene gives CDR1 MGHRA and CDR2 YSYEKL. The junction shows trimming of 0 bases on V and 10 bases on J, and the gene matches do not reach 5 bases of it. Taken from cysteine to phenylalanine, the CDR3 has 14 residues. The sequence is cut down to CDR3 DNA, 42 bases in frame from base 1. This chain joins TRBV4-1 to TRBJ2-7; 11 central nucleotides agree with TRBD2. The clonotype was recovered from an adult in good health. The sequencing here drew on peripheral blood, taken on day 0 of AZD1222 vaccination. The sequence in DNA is TGCGCCAGCAGCCAAGAAGGTAGCGGGAGGGCCCAGTACTTC. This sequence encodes CASSQEGSGRAQYF.